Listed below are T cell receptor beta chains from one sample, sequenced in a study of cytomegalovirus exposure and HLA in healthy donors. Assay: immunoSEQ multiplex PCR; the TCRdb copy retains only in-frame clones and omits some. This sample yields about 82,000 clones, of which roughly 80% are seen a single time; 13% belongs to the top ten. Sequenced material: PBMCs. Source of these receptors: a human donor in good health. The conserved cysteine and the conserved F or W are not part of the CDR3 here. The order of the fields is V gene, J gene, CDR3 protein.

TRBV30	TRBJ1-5	AWQTGNRDSNQPQN
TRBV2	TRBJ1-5	ASSAQGDGPQH
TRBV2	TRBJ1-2	ASSEQRGRGYGYT
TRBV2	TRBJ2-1	ASNPPGGYQF
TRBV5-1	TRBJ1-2	ASSDSRDSVYGYT
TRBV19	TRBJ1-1	ASSISGQGEAF
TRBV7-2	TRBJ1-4	ASSSSTGDEKLF
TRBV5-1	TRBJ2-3	ASSLEGQGSDTQY
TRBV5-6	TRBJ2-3	ASSRLADTQY
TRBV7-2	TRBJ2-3	ASSPVGLGPDTQY
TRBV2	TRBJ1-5	ASSDDGGDGNQPQH
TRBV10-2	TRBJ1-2	ASSETQGLGNYGYT
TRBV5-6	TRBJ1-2	ASSLGIQGESYGYT
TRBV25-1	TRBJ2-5	ASSPGRTGGAETQY
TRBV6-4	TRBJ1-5	ASSPSTGYQPQH
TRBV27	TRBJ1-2	ASSLAPRGGYGYT
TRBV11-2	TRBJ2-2	ASSHYTGNTGELF
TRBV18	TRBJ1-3	ASSPGQLRGNTIY
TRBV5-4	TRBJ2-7	ASSQRTGDYEQY
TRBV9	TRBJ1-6	ASSVTANSPLH
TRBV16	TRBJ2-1	ASSQYLSGDYNEQF
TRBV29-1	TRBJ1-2	SVTTGGGIYGYP
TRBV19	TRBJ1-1	ASSIYLDGENTEAF
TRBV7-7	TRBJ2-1	ASSLGPAGQGVDNEQF
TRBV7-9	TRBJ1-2	ASSPPGQNYGYT
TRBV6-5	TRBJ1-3	ASSYSAGGGNTIY
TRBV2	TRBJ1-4	ASITGRENEKLF
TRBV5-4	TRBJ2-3	ASSFGQGTDTQY
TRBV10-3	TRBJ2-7	AISDDSSYEQY
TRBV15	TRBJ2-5	ATSTLTGPETQY
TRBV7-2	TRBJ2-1	ASSLVTGGFNEQF
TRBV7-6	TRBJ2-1	ASSPNIGQYNEQF
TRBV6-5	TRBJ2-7	ASSYVAGGPFYEQY
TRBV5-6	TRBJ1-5	ASSRRDRVHQPQH
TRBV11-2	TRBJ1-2	ASSLGYSLYGYT
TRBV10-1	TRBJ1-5	ASSGLYSNQPQH
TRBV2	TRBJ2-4	ASSVTSGVGNIQY
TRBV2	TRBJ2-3	ASNFAGGTDTQY
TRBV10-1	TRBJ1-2	ASSESDGRGYT
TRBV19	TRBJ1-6	ASSSLNSPLH
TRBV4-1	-	ASSQVPAGAYEQY
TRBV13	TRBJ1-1	ASSLQKQDGAF
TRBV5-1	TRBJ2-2	ASSPGGNTGELF
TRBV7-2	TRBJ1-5	ASSPNTGGVNQPQH
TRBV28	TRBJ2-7	ATPTSAYEQY
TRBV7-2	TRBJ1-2	ASSLRGRDGYT
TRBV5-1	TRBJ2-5	ASSRGGLAGGSETQY
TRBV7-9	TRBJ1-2	ASSYSGDLWGYT
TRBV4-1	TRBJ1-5	ASSQVGVLTGGNQPQH
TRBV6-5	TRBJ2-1	ASSRVNEQF
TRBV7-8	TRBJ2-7	ASSSYRDSSYEQY
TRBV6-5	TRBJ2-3	ASSYSGGDTQY
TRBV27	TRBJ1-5	ASRPTGGYNQPQH
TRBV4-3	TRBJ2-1	ASSQLKAGGPGPDEQF
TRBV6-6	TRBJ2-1	ASSYTSSGPYNEQF
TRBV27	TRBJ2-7	ASSFDRGYEQY
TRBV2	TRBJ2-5	ASSLRQSQETQY
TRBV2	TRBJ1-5	ASRYLIGGQPQH
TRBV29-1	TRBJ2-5	SVKGTSGDQETQY
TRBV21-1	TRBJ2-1	ASSKEGDRGRPHYYNEQF